This T cell receptor beta chain is drawn from a study of T cells in Graves' hyperthyroidism and ophthalmopathy. In the study overall: Peripheral blood was acquired at first diagnosis, ahead of any therapy whatsoever.

This clonotype showed up many times. Its target is not known. Ophthalmopathy in the patients scored at least 3 on Clinical Activity Score and at least 4 on NOSPECS grade, lasting under 3 months. TCR beta CDR3 sequences were amplified from RNA transcripts. The TCR CDR3 was amplified in a first-round RT-PCR using the HTBI primer set. From the multiplex PCR reads, TCRdb called clonotypes with MiXCR, one entry per CDR3 protein. The sample includes fewer than 400,000 distinct CDR3 sequences, around an eighth of them seen just once. Trimming took 5 bases from V and 10 from J, leaving 14 bases between them. This CDR3 has 12 amino acids. Study-wide findings and caveats: Blood also held most thyroid clonotypes expanded beyond 0.001.

The rearrangement links TRBV12-3 or TRBV12-4 to TRBJ1-1; D perhaps matches TRBD1 (6 bases). The sequence derives from a man aged 45-60 years with Graves' ophthalmopathy. Sequences were obtained from blood. The CDR3 nucleotides read TGTGCCAGCAGTACTTCAGGGGCGCGAGCTTTCTTT. This gives the protein CASSTSGARAFF.